These T cell receptor beta chains were read from a single sample in a study of OX40 agonist ivuxolimab in advanced cancers. Clones were read by immunoSEQ multiplex PCR, and TCRdb kept only the in-frame ones, dropping some. This repertoire shows roughly 93,000 clones, more than 80% found once; its top ten account for around 1.5%. Sequencing used CD4+ or CD8+ T cells sorted from blood, obtained in a trial of the OX40 agonist ivuxolimab. Source of these receptors: an adult with an advanced solid tumor such as melanoma, head and neck, liver or kidney cancer. The CDR3 runs from the conserved cysteine through the conserved F or W. The D gene is left open where the match is weak. A clone size is listed for some rows: how often the clone was seen (once, few, many), or a class if it is expanded.

D,J,V,length,size,DNA,CDR3
-,TRBJ2-7,TRBV2,15,-,TGTGCCAGCAGTCAAGGGGGACTATCGACCTACGAGCAGTACTTC,CASSQGGLSTYEQYF
TRBD1,TRBJ2-7,TRBV11-2,15,-,TGTGCCAGCAGCTTTGGCACAGGGGGAGGCCTCGAGCAGTACTTC,CASSFGTGGGLEQYF
TRBD2,TRBJ2-1,TRBV7-9,15,-,TGTGCCAGCAGCTTCGGGACTAGCGGGAACAATGAGCAGTTCTTC,CASSFGTSGNNEQFF
-,TRBJ1-2,TRBV6-5,14,-,TGTGCCAGCACTCGTGGTCCAGCTAACTATGGCTACACCTTC,CASTRGPANYGYTF
-,TRBJ1-5,TRBV7-3,14,-,TGTGCCAGCAGCCGTGACAGTCACAATCAGCCCCAGCATTTT,CASSRDSHNQPQHF
-,TRBJ1-1,TRBV10-3,12,-,TGTGCCATCAGCAGGGGATTCACTGAAGCTTTCTTT,CAISRGFTEAFF
-,TRBJ2-7,TRBV7-3,13,-,TGTGCCAGCAGCTACGGGGAGGACTACGAGCAGTACTTC,CASSYGEDYEQYF
-,TRBJ2-6,TRBV18,15,-,TGTGCCAGCTCACTGGACGAAGCGGGGGCCAACGTCCTGACTTTC,CASSLDEAGANVLTF
-,TRBJ1-2,TRBV6-5,13,-,TGTGCCAGCAGTTACCTGAGCGGGGGTGGCTACACCTTC,CASSYLSGGGYTF
-,TRBJ2-5,TRBV19,12,-,TGTGCCAGTAGTATGACCGCGGAGACCCAGTACTTC,CASSMTAETQYF
-,TRBJ1-1,TRBV18,11,-,TGTGCCAGCTCTCGACAGTGGGAAGCTTTCTTT,CASSRQWEAFF
-,TRBJ2-7,TRBV7-2,15,-,TGTGCCAGCAGCTTAGCCGGGACTGGCTCCTACGAGCAGTACTTC,CASSLAGTGSYEQYF
-,TRBJ2-2,TRBV19,16,-,TGTGCCAGTAGTTACCGGGAGGGGGCGACCACCGGGGAGCTGTTTTTT,CASSYREGATTGELFF
-,TRBJ2-5,TRBV4-2,15,-,TGTGCCAGCAGCCAAGATGGGTCCGTTCAAGAGACCCAGTACTTC,CASSQDGSVQETQYF
TRBD1,TRBJ1-1,TRBV6-5,12,-,TGTGCCAGCAGCACCGGGACAGGGAGGGCTTTCTTT,CASSTGTGRAFF
-,TRBJ2-1,TRBV14,18,-,TGTGCCAGCAGCCAAGATCCCCCGGACTCGATAACCTACAATGAGCAGTTCTTC,CASSQDPPDSITYNEQFF
-,TRBJ1-1,TRBV5-1,17,-,TGCGCCAGCAGCCCGGACGGGGGGTGGACTTCTAACACTGAAGCTTTCTTT,CASSPDGGWTSNTEAFF
-,TRBJ2-7,TRBV27,17,-,TGTGCCAGCAGTTACCGACTAGATCCCCTTTGGCCCTACGAGCAGTACTTC,CASSYRLDPLWPYEQYF
TRBD1,TRBJ1-3,TRBV4-2,19,-,TGTGCCAGCAGCCAATCTATCCGACAGGGGGTAGGCTCTGGAAACACCATATATTTT,CASSQSIRQGVGSGNTIYF
TRBD1,TRBJ1-5,TRBV2,14,once,TGTGCCAGCCTCCGGGACAGGGGGCGTCAGCCCCAGCATTTT,CASLRDRGRQPQHF
-,TRBJ1-2,TRBV20-1,8,few,TGCAGTGCCCAAGGCTACACCTTC,CSAQGYTF
TRBD1,TRBJ1-6,TRBV10-3,14,-,TGTGCCACAGCGGGACAGGGTCTTTCTTCACCCCTCCACTTT,CATAGQGLSSPLHF
-,TRBJ2-1,TRBV11-3,13,once,TGTGCCAGCAGCTTAGAGATGTTTGATGAGCAGTTCTTC,CASSLEMFDEQFF
TRBD1,TRBJ2-7,TRBV7-9,14,-,TGTGCCAGCAGCTCGGGACAGGGTTCCTACGAGCAGTACTTC,CASSSGQGSYEQYF
-,TRBJ2-2,TRBV6-5,13,-,TGTGCCAGCAGTGGCCAGGGAACCGGGGAGCTGTTTTTT,CASSGQGTGELFF
TRBD1,TRBJ1-2,TRBV5-1,13,-,TGCGCCAGCAGCTCTGAAAACAGGGGTGGCTACACCTTC,CASSSENRGGYTF
-,TRBJ2-5,TRBV7-9,13,once,TGTGCCAGCAGCTTTGCGTATCAAGAGACCCAGTACTTC,CASSFAYQETQYF
-,TRBJ2-3,TRBV6-5,15,-,TGTGCCAGCAGTTACTCTCATCCGTACACAGATACGCAGTATTTT,CASSYSHPYTDTQYF
TRBD2,TRBJ2-2,TRBV18,18,-,TGTGCCAGCTCACTAAGCCGGACTAGCGGGGTGAACACCGGGGAGCTGTTTTTT,CASSLSRTSGVNTGELFF
-,TRBJ1-4,TRBV27,21,-,TGTGCCAGCACCCCTCTACCCCCAGGGGTATGTTGTATATCAACTAATGAAAAACTGTTTTTT,CASTPLPPGVCCISTNEKLFF
-,TRBJ2-5,TRBV28,13,-,TGTGCCAGTTTGGGGGGTCTCCATATAACCCAGTACTTC,CASLGGLHITQYF
-,TRBJ2-7,TRBV28,12,-,TGTGCCAGCAGGGGGCAAACCTACGAGCAGTACTTC,CASRGQTYEQYF
-,TRBJ1-2,TRBV6-5,15,-,TGTGCCAGCAGTTACTCCACATATTGGAACTATGGCTACACCTTC,CASSYSTYWNYGYTF
TRBD1,TRBJ2-2,TRBV27,15,once,TGTGCCAGCAGTGTAAGGGGGCGCGGCACCGGGGAGCTGTTTTTT,CASSVRGRGTGELFF
-,TRBJ1-1,TRBV30,10,-,TGTGCCTGGGGGGGAGGCGCCGCTTTCTTT,CAWGGGAAFF
-,TRBJ2-1,TRBV7-9,12,-,TGTGCCAGCAGCGATGACTTCAATGAGCAGTTCTTC,CASSDDFNEQFF
TRBD1,TRBJ1-4,TRBV27,14,-,TGTGCCAGCATGATACCCGGGACAGACGAAAAACTGTTTTTT,CASMIPGTDEKLFF
TRBD1,TRBJ1-1,TRBV11-2,14,-,TGTGCCAGCAGCTCTTACAGGGGGCGGACTGAAGCTTTCTTT,CASSSYRGRTEAFF
-,TRBJ2-1,TRBV29-1,10,-,TGCAGCGTGGGTCTGAATGAGCAGTTCTTC,CSVGLNEQFF
TRBD2,TRBJ2-1,TRBV7-2,13,-,TGTGCCAGCGGGACTAGCGCTTACAATGAGCAGTTCTTC,CASGTSAYNEQFF
-,TRBJ1-5,TRBV30,16,-,TGTGCCTGGAGTTTAGGAGGGGCCAACATCTATCAGCCCCAGCATTTT,CAWSLGGANIYQPQHF
-,TRBJ2-7,TRBV6-5,14,-,TGTGCCAGCAGTCCTCTAGCTGTTCCCTACGAGCAGTACTTC,CASSPLAVPYEQYF
-,TRBJ1-3,TRBV15,17,-,TGTGCCACCAGCACATCCGCCGGGATATACTCTGGAAACACCATATATTTT,CATSTSAGIYSGNTIYF
-,TRBJ1-1,TRBV6-5,14,-,TGTGCCAGCAGTTACCATGGCAGGGAAGCTGAAGCTTTCTTT,CASSYHGREAEAFF
-,TRBJ2-2,TRBV9,15,once,TGTGCCAGCAGCGTAGGGGGAGAGAACACCGGGGAGCTGTTTTTT,CASSVGGENTGELFF
-,TRBJ2-5,TRBV11-3,15,-,TGTGCCAGCAGCTTGGGACTGCCCAGTCGGGAGACCCAGTACTTC,CASSLGLPSRETQYF
-,TRBJ1-2,TRBV6-5,13,-,TGTGCCAGCAGCCTTAGACAGAACTATGGCTACACCTTC,CASSLRQNYGYTF
-,TRBJ2-2,TRBV7-2,14,-,TGTGCCAGCAGCTTAGCGGCAGGGCCCGGGGAGCTGTTTTTT,CASSLAAGPGELFF
-,TRBJ1-2,TRBV2,13,-,TGTGCCAGTCTTCGGGAGGAGGGCTATGGCTACACCTTC,CASLREEGYGYTF
-,TRBJ2-2,TRBV2,12,-,TGTGCCAGCAGGATTACCACCGGGGAGCTGTTTTTT,CASRITTGELFF
-,TRBJ1-3,TRBV6-5,12,-,TGTGCCAGCAGTACCTCTGGAAACACCATATATTTT,CASSTSGNTIYF
-,TRBJ2-6,TRBV19,14,once,TGTGCCAGTCACCGAAGGACCGGGGCCAACGTCCTGACTTTC,CASHRRTGANVLTF
-,TRBJ2-4,TRBV19,14,-,TGTGCCAGTAGGGCCGTTTGGGCCAAAAACATTCAGTACTTC,CASRAVWAKNIQYF